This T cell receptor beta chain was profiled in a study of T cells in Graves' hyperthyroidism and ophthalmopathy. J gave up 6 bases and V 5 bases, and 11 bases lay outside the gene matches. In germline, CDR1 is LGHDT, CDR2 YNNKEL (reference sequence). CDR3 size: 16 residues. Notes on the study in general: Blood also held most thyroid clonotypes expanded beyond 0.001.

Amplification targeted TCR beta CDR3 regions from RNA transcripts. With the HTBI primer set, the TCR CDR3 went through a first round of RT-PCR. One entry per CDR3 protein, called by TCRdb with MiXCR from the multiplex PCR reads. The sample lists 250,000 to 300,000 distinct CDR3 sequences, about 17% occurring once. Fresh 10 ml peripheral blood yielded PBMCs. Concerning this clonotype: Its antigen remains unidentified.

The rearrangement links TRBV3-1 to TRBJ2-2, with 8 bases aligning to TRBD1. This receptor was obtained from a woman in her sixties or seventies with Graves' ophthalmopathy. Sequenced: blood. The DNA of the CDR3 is TGTGCCAGCAGCGCAGGGCAGGGGGCATTTCCCGGGGAGCTGTTTTTT. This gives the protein CASSAGQGAFPGELFF. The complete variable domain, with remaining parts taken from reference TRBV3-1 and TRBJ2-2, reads DTAVSQTPKYLVTQMGNDKSIKCEQNLGHDTMYWYKQDSKKFLKIMFSYNNKELIINETVPNRFSPKSPDKAHLNLHINSLELGDSAVYFCASSAGQGAFPGELFFGEGSRLTVL.